This T cell receptor (beta chain) appears in the sequencing data of a study of T-cell memory formation after mild COVID-19 (dated by TCRdb to the early 2020s). For the wider study: Most TCR sequence clusters were specific to one of the two donors. In a couple of donors, T-cell clones that expanded and contracted after mild COVID-19 were tracked by sequencing TCRalpha and TCRbeta repertoires over time. Two young, previously healthy adult volunteers made up the cohort, one male and one female. Study-wide findings and limitations: Some responding clones were detected in pre-infection memory, which suggested that pre-existing cross-reactive memory T cells had joined the SARS-CoV-2 response. Only a couple of mild cases were covered in the study, and larger cohorts including severe cases with pre-infection samples were considered necessary. From day 15 to 85, contracting clones showed balanced CD4/CD8 phenotypes, whereas a second wave of clones that expanded from day 15 to 37 leaned towards CD4+. The second-wave clones that peaked on day 37 were not confirmed to be SARS-CoV-2 specific. Contracting CD4+ clones were found mainly in CM and EM memory subsets, while CD8+ clones were enriched in EMRA.

Ficoll-Paque density gradient centrifugation was used to isolate PBMCs. The CDR3 covers 16 residues, taking in both the cysteine and the phenylalanine. The read is trimmed to its CDR3 DNA, 48 bases read in frame from base 1. According to the germline V gene, CDR1 reads SGHTA and CDR2 reads FQGNSA. The V end gives up 3 bases and the J end 9 bases, leaving 12 bases in the junction not matched to a gene. The sequencer was an Illumina NovaSeq 6000. Using 5'RACE with constant-segment primers, TCRalpha and TCRbeta cDNA libraries were constructed, with sample barcodes and unique molecular identifiers added in the process. RNA was extracted from every sample with Trizol reagent. The libraries were amplified in two PCR steps, and the second step added a second sample barcode and Illumina TruSeq adapters. Sequencing of the libraries was done on an Illumina NovaSeq, producing 2 x 150 bp paired-end reads. In the paper's pipeline: Demultiplexing of reads and collapsing into UMI-guided consensus sequences were performed with migec v1.2.7. Using mixcr v2.1.11, UMI consensuses were aligned to TRA and TRB V and J templates and then assembled into clonotypes. Clonotypes were classified as expanded or contracted when called significant by both edgeR and NoisET, with noise models trained on biological replicates. For edgeR calls, the cutoffs were a false discovery rate-adjusted p below 0.01 and a log2 fold-change threshold of 1. As an exploratory analysis of dynamics, PCA with hierarchical clustering was applied to max-normalized trajectories of the 1000 most abundant clonotypes. Separately sequenced CD4+ and CD8+ repertoires were used to assign a CD4 or CD8 phenotype to each responding clone. TCRdb reprocessing: public reads trimmed at Q25 with fastp, clones called with MiXCR, in-frame beta chains kept. Each entry merges the rows of one CDR3 protein and shows their most common DNA and genes. The V and J calls here are based on TCRdb, not the publication. The sample has about 180,000 distinct CDR3 sequences on record, roughly 17% of them singletons. The ten most abundant clones make up roughly 1.9% of the sample.

As concerns this clonotype: The specificity of this receptor is unknown. Base qualities are missing; no much larger clone stands one base away.

This TCR was recovered from an adult woman who had mild COVID-19 (a few samples of this study predate the infection). The sample titles of this study are shuffled in the database, so cell type and time point are left out; the donor was told from shared clones. The rearranged chain carries TRBV7-2 and TRBJ2-4; 9 middle bases align to TRBD1. Sequenced material: PBMCs or a T cell subset sorted from them (not recorded which). The nucleotide sequence reads as follows: TGTGCCAGCAGCTTGATATCAGGGGGACAGGGCGGCATTCAGTACTTC. It translates to CASSLISGGQGGIQYF.